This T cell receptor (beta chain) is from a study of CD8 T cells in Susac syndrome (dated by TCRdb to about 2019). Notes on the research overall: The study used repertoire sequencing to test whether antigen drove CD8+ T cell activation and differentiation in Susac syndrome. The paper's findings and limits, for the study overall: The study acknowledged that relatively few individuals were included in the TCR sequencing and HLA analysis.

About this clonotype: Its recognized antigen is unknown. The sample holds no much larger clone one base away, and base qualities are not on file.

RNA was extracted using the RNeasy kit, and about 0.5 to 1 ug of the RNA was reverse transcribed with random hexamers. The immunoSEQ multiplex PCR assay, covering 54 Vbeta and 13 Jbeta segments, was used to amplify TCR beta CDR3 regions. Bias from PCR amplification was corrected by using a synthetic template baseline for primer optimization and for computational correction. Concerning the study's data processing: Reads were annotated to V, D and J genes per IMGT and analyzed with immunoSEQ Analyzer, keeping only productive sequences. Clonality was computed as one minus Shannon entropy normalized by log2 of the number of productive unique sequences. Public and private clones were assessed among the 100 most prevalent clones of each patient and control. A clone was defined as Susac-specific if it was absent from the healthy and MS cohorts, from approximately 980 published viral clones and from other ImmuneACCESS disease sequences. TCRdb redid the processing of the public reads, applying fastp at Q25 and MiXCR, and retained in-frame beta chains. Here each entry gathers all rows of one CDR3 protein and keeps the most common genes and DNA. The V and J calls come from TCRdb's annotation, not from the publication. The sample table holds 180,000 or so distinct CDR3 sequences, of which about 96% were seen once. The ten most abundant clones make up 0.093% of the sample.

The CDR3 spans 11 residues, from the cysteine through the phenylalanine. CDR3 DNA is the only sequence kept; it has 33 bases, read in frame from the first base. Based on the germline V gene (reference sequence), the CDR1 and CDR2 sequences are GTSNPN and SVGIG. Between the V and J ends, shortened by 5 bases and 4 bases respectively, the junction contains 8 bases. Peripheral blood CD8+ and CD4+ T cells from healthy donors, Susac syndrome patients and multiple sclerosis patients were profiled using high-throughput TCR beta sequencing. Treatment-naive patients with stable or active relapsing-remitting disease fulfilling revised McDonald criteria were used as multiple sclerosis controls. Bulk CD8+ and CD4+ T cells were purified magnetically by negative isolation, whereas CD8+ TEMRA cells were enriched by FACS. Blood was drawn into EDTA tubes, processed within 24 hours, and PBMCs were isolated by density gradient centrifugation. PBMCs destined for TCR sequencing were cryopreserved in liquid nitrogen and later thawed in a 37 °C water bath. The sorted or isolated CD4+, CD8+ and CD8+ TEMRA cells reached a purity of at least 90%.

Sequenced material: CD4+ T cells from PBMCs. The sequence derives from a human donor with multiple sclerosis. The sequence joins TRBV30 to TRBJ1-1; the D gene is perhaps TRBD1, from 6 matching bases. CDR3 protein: CAWAGATEAFF. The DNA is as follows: TGTGCCTGGGCAGGGGCCACTGAAGCTTTCTTT. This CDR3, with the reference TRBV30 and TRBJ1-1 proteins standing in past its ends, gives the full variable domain SQTIHQWPATLVQPVGSPLSLECTVEGTSNPNLYWYRQAAGRGLQLLFYSVGIGQISSEVPQNLSASRPQDRQFILSSKKLLLSDSGFYLCAWAGATEAFFGQGTRLTVV.